These 9 T cell receptor beta chains were all obtained from the same sample, sequenced in a study of blood T cells in healthy people across ages. Together with a sample-barcoded 5' primer, a J-beta primer mix was included in a second PCR lasting roughly 6 to 12 cycles. TCRdb analysed the 5' RACE reads with MiXCR anew, one entry per CDR3 protein. The sample holds around 1.5 million distinct CDR3 sequences, about 32% seen once. The sample consisted of blood. The receptors originated from a woman aged 30 to 39 in good health.

In this sample, this clonotype turned up many times. V usage is TRBV7-9 and J usage is TRBJ1-6, with D hard to call. Germline lookup yields CDR1 SEHNR and CDR2 FQNEAQ (reference sequence). The CDR3 covers 12 residues. Trimming pared 3 bases from V and 7 bases from J, leaving 4 bases between. The CDR3 DNA is TGTGCCAGCAGCTTGAGGAATTCACCCCTCCACTTT. Protein sequence: CASSLRNSPLHF.

This clonotype was counted at least ten times. This chain joins TRBV29-1 and TRBJ1-2; TRBD1 matches 7 bases. This CDR3 spans 14 amino acids. With 0 bases clipped from V and 8 bases from J, the junction kept 9 bases outside the gene matches. The germline V gene encodes CDR1 SQVTM and CDR2 ANQGSEA. CDR3 protein: CSVEDRQGEYGYTF. In nucleotides, the CDR3 is TGCAGCGTTGAAGATAGGCAGGGGGAATACGGCTACACCTTC.

CDR3 loop: CAGLMAVYQETQYF. The DNA for the CDR3 is TGTGCCGGGCTTATGGCGGTGTACCAAGAGACCCAGTACTTC. The chain combines TRBV11-2 with TRBJ2-5; D is ambiguous. The CDR3 is 14 residues long. The V and J ends lost 11 bases and 0 bases respectively, with 16 bases between them. Germline V gene sequence: CDR1 SGHAT, CDR2 FQNNGV. Based on the CDR3 plus reference TRBV11-2 and TRBJ2-5, the full variable domain is EAGVAQSPRYKIIEKRQSVAFWCNPISGHATLYWYQQILGQGPKLLIQFQNNGVVDDSQLPKDRFSAERLKGVDSTLKIQPAKLEDSAVYLCAGLMAVYQETQYFGPGTRLLVL.

V gene TRBV27 combines with J gene TRBJ2-7; 7 bases align to TRBD2. The germline V gene has CDR1 MNHEY and CDR2 SMNVEV (reference sequence). V lost 2 bases, J lost 5 bases, and 12 bases stayed unmatched. The CDR3 is 16 amino acids. The CDR3 is CASSLRGGRISDEQYF. Written as DNA, the CDR3 is TGTGCCAGCAGTTTACGGGGCGGGAGAATTTCTGACGAGCAGTACTTC.

The rearrangement uses TRBV5-1 and TRBJ1-2; TRBD1 might be the D (6 bases). In germline, CDR1 is SGHRS, CDR2 YFSETQ. V shed 3 bases and J shed 4 bases, with 10 bases lying between them. The CDR3 covers 13 residues. The CDR3 sequence: CASSWDTGYGYTF. The DNA for the CDR3 is TGCGCCAGCAGCTGGGACACCGGCTATGGCTACACCTTC.

Of note for this clonotype: A read error may produce the germline difference seen at one junction end. The chain couples TRBV2 to TRBJ1-1; perhaps TRBD1 as D (5 bases). The CDR3 spans 18 residues. CDR1 is SNHLY and CDR2 is FYNNEI in the germline V gene. The CDR3 loop reads CASSFGQGPISRGSEACF. The CDR3, as DNA: TGTGCCAGCAGTTTCGGGCAGGGACCTATCTCGAGGGGCAGTGAAGCTTGCTTT.

V is TRBV27 and J is TRBJ2-1; the match to TRBD2 covers 9 bases. In germline, CDR1 is MNHEY, CDR2 SMNVEV (reference sequence). The ends lost 2 bases at V and 4 bases at J; junction bases unmatched: 9. This CDR3 spans 17 amino acids. CDR3 in amino acids: CASSLLAGSPIYNEQFF. The DNA for the CDR3 is TGTGCCAGCAGTTTACTAGCGGGAAGTCCCATTTACAATGAGCAGTTCTTC.

The rearrangement links TRBV12-3 or TRBV12-4 to TRBJ1-2, with D unclear. There are 14 residues in the CDR3. V was trimmed by 1 base and J by 5 bases, leaving 11 bases between them. The chain's CDR3 is CASSLGGSTYGYTF. In nucleotides, the CDR3 is TGTGCCAGCAGTTTAGGAGGCAGTACTTATGGCTACACCTTC.

The table lists this clonotype with a few counts. V usage is TRBV20-1 and J usage is TRBJ2-5; 8 bases agree with TRBD1. Germline CDR1 DFQATT, CDR2 SNEGSKA (reference sequence). The CDR3 loop spans 17 amino acids. V lost 6 bases and J lost 2; bases outside the gene matches: 17. The CDR3 sequence is CSATTFTRDRLQETQYF. The CDR3 bases are TGCAGTGCCACGACCTTCACGAGGGACAGGCTTCAAGAGACCCAGTACTTC.